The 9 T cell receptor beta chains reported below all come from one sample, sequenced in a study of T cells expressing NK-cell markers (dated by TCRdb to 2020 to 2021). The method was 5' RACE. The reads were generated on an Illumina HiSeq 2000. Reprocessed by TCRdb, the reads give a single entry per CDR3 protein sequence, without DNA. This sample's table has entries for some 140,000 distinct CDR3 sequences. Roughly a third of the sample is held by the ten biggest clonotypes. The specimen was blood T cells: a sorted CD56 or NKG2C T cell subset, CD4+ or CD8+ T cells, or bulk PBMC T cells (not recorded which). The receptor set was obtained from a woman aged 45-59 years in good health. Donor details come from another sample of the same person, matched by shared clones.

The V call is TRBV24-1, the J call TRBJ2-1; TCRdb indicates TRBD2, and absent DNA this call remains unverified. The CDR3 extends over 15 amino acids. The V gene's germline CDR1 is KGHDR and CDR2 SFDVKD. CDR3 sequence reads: CATSDGGDEDNEQFF.

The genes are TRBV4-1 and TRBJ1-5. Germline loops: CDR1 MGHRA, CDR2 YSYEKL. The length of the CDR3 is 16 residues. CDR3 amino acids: CASSHEGVGGNQPQHF.

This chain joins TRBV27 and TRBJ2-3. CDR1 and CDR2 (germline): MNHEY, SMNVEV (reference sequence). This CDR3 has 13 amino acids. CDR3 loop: CASSTADVSLQYF.

The CDR3 loop is CASRYGQSGANVLTF. V and J are TRBV5-1 and TRBJ2-6; TCRdb designates TRBD1, a call that cannot be tested without DNA. The germline gives CDR1 SGHRS, CDR2 YFSETQ. The CDR3 covers 15 residues.

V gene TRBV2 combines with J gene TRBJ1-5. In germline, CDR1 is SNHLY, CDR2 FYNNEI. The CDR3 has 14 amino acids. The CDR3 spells CASSERQDNQPQHF.

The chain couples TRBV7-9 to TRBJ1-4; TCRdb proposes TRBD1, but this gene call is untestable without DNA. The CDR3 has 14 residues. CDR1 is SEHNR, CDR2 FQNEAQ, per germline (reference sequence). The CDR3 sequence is CASSQVVGAEKLFF.

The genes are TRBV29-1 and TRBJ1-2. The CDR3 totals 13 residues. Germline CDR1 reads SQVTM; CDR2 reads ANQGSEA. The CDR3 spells CSVRGGTNYGYTF.

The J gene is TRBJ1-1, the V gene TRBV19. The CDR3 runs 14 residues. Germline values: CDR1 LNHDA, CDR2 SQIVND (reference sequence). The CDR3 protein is CASSIALSGTEAFF.

CDR3 sequence reads: CASSQDKGSFYEQYF. The chain joins TRBV4-1 to TRBJ2-7. The CDR3 runs to 15 residues. Per germline, CDR1 MGHRA and CDR2 YSYEKL.